This entry concerns a single T cell receptor (beta chain). This clone's antigen is unknown. No much larger clone is present one base from it, and per-base qualities are unavailable. CDR1 and CDR2 (SGHRS, YFSETQ) derive from the germline V gene. V loses 7 bases of germline sequence and J loses 4 bases, and the interval between the two ends is 14 bases. Its CDR3 holds 13 amino acids, cysteine through phenylalanine. Only CDR3 DNA is held: 39 bases, read in frame from base 1. This sample was taken from a study of shared clonotypes between healthy human individuals (dated by TCRdb to about 2020). Regarding the complete study: Three men and two women, aged 18 to 49 years, made up the cohort. Libraries were prepared and TCR repertoires were sequenced by different laboratories using diverse techniques, in order to increase sequencing depth and limit assay-specific biases. Per donor, three plates each were used for CD4 naive and CD4 memory, two for CD8 naive, and one for CD8 memory. The study deeply sequenced blood TCR repertoires of five healthy adults to estimate repertoire size and the extent of clonotype sharing between individuals. Between about 0.8 and 9 billion PBMCs per donor were obtained by leukapheresis.

CD8 naive samples were obtained by positive selection for CCR7 among CD45RO-negative cells, yielding a CD45RA+CCR7+ population from which TemRA cells were excluded. Healthy HIV-negative adults with no recently reported acute infections or vaccinations were included as donors. Only Caucasian adults living in Nashville, Tennessee, USA were represented among the donors. Blood was obtained by leukapheresis, after which PBMCs were separated by Ficoll-Histopaque density gradient centrifugation and cryopreserved in liquid nitrogen vapor phase. Analytical flow cytometry was used to check the purity and quantity of each magnetically sorted T cell population. Genomic DNA was isolated from every sorted fraction and measured by UV absorbance on a Nanodrop 2000c. TCR CDR3 regions were amplified from genomic DNA by multiplex PCR using the deep immunoSEQ assay. Extracted genomic DNA from each cell subset was distributed evenly across all wells of several immunoSEQ 96-well plates, and each plate was treated as a replicate. For sorted subsets, each replicate PCR was loaded with about 0.2 ug genomic DNA, equivalent to roughly 30,000 T cell genomes. The purified libraries were quantified using a Qubit 3.0 fluorometer, sized with a Bioanalyzer 2100, and then quantified again using the KAPA Library Quantification kit. A separate single-read 150-cycle Illumina NextSeq 550 flow cell was used to sequence each immunoSEQ 96-well plate. Concerning the study's data processing: Because the immunoSEQ output held only junctional sequences and lacked quality scores, the filtering could not match the filtering applied to full-length reads. Sequences were annotated with PyIR, a Python wrapper for IgBLAST v1.9, using IMGT germline references to assign V/J genes and CDR3. Any read was removed if the V/J assignment was weak (E-value above 1e-6), the CDR3 was missing, or the read contained stop codons, out-of-frame junctions, or ambiguous translated residues. A V3J clonotype was defined by an identical inferred V gene, J gene, and CDR3 amino acid sequence. To compute the percentage overlap between repertoires, the number of shared unique clonotypes was divided by the size of the smaller repertoire. Three approaches were used to assess repertoire richness: RTK rarefaction, the Chao1 estimator, and Recon v2.1 estimates of unobserved clonotypes. Generation probabilities were computed with OLGA for all TCRbeta clonotypes obtained by the gDNA method from a few donors. TCRdb's version of the immuneACCESS table is confined to in-frame rearrangements and falls short of the full clone set. An unresolved V gene accounts for under half of the shortfall where checked; the remainder is of unknown origin. That table gives V, J and clone size, and the DNA gave D and trimming. Within this sample are 2 million to 2.5 million clones, with approximately 94% of them counted one time only. The ten largest clonotypes hold under 2% of the sample.

The investigation overall reported the following: Based on pairwise subsampling, the degree of clonotype sharing among donors was expected to be affected by sequencing depth. Only blood was sampled, and tissue TCR repertoires likely differ from those in blood. About 4.5% of naive CD4, 3.5% of naive CD8, 2.3% of memory CD4, and 0.35% to 0.5% of memory CD8 clonotypes were shared across several donors. Even with the large sequencing depth, rarefaction of the sorted-subset datasets indicated that sequencing was incomplete. Higher generation probabilities were observed for clonotypes shared by all four sorted-subset donors than for non-shared clonotypes. The small number of donors limited the genetic and exposure-history diversity represented. Naive subsets generally had larger estimated clonotype richness than memory subsets did.

This sequence uses TRBV5-1 and TRBJ2-5; perhaps TRBD1 is the D gene, with 5 bases matching. The sequenced material came from naive CD8+ T cells from PBMCs. What the cell subset or site label conveys for this sample: CD45RA+CCR7+. The origin of this receptor is a man between 18 and 35 years old in good health. Some clones in this sample may be carry-over from other donors' samples. Read as DNA, the sequence is TGCGCCAGCTCAGACAGTCTTTTAGAGACCCAGTACTTC. It specifies CASSDSLLETQYF.